A single T cell receptor (beta chain) is shown here with its context. For TCR beta, cDNA was produced by 5'RACE template switching with UMIs. From the 5' RACE reads, TCRdb lists one entry per CDR3 protein and no DNA. In total, the table holds about 160,000 distinct CDR3 sequences. This entry comes from a study of T cells expressing NK-cell markers. About the study: All TCR beta repertoires analysed originated from sorted CD3+CD56+NKG2C+, CD3+CD56+NKG2C- and CD3+CD56-NKG2C+ T cells. In the group of eight sequenced donors, seven were HCMV-seropositive and one was seronegative.

The CDR3 has 13 amino acids. Per the germline V gene, CDR1 is SEHNR and CDR2 is FQNEAQ (reference sequence). This clonotype originated in a man aged 18-75 years in good health. The chain combines TRBV7-9 with TRBJ2-7; the TRBD1 assignment by TCRdb is unverifiable without DNA. The material sequenced was blood T cells: a sorted CD56 or NKG2C T cell subset, CD4+ or CD8+ T cells, or bulk PBMC T cells (not recorded which). The CDR3 sequence is CASSSGQYYEQYF.